The 18 T cell receptor beta chains below come from one sample, sequenced in a study of patients and donors after allogeneic stem cell transplantation. TCRdb called the RT-PCR reads again in MiXCR, with one record for every CDR3 protein. The sample yields 70,000 to 95,000 distinct CDR3 sequences, around 5% seen once. The sample taken for sequencing was blood, either unsorted or a sorted T cell fraction (not recorded which). These receptors all stem from a human donor who was either an allogeneic HSCT recipient or a stem cell or donor lymphocyte infusion donor (not recorded which). It is not recorded whose cells these are; they may come from a transplant donor.

A few counts support this clonotype. This sequence joins TRBV20-1 and TRBJ2-6, with TRBD2 matching over 7 bases. With V trimmed by 2 bases and J by 0 bases, 10 bases remained unmatched. The CDR3 is 18 residues long. CDR1 and CDR2 (germline): DFQATT, SNEGSKA (reference sequence). The CDR3 reads CSARNGGRIYSGANVLTF. CDR3 DNA: TGCAGTGCTAGAAACGGGGGGAGGATATACTCTGGGGCCAACGTCCTGACTTTC.

For the CDR3, the DNA is TGCGCCAGCATTCCGGGCGGGGCCTCGGGCACCGGGGAGCTGTTTTTT. This codes for CASIPGGASGTGELFF. This chain uses TRBV5-1 with TRBJ2-2; D is possibly TRBD2 (6 bases). The germline gives CDR1 SGHRS, CDR2 YFSETQ. Trimming removed 6 bases at V and 4 bases at J, with 19 bases between. This CDR3 is built from 16 residues.

This clonotype was counted ten times or more. The rearrangement joins TRBV5-5 to TRBJ2-7; D is possibly TRBD1 (5 bases). V dropped 3 bases and J dropped 2 bases, with 18 bases sitting between them. CDR3 length equals 16 residues. CDR1 SGHKS and CDR2 YYEKEE come from the germline V gene (reference sequence). The CDR3 region is CASSSVAWAGTYEQYF. CDR3 sequence (DNA): TGTGCCAGCAGCTCGGTGGCCTGGGCAGGGACCTACGAGCAGTACTTC. The entire variable domain, with the rest obtained from reference TRBV5-5 and TRBJ2-7, is as follows: DAGVTQSPTHLIKTRGQQVTLRCSPISGHKSVSWYQQVLGQGPQFIFQYYEKEERGRGNFPDRFSARQFPNYSSELNVNALLLGDSALYLCASSSVAWAGTYEQYFGPGTRLTVT.

In its sample, this clonotype was seen many times. The chain combines TRBV15 with TRBJ2-3; 7 bases fit TRBD2. The length of the CDR3 is 15 residues. Germline V gives CDR1 LNHNV, CDR2 YYDKDF (reference sequence). After removal of 1 base from V and 8 bases from J, the junction contained 9 bases not matched to a gene. In nucleotides, the CDR3 is TGTGCCACCAGCAGAGTTTTGCGGGAGAGTTCTACGCAGTATTTT. This encodes CATSRVLRESSTQYF.

This clonotype was counted at least ten times. This chain joins TRBV2 and TRBJ2-7, with D unclear. The V and J ends lost 6 bases and 3 bases respectively, with 6 bases between them. This CDR3 region has 11 residues. Germline CDR1 reads SNHLY; CDR2 reads FYNNEI. CDR3 sequence: CASRSFYEQYF. The CDR3 nucleotides are TGTGCCAGCAGAAGTTTCTACGAGCAGTACTTC.

The V and J genes are TRBV6-1 and TRBJ2-7, with D possibly TRBD1 on 8 matching bases. V lost 7 bases and J 3 bases, leaving 16 bases between the germline ends. CDR1 is MNHNS, CDR2 SASEGT, per germline. This CDR3 is built from 14 residues. The CDR3 DNA follows: TGTGCCAGCACCGGGGGGACAGGCGGCTACGAGCAGTACTTC. Translating it yields CASTGGTGGYEQYF.

This clonotype was counted ten times or more. This chain links TRBV7-9 with TRBJ2-1; 7 bases fit TRBD1. The CDR3 is 14 amino acids. With 2 bases clipped from V and 2 bases from J, the junction kept 0 bases outside the gene matches. CDR1 is SEHNR, CDR2 FQNEAQ, per germline (reference sequence). CDR3 nucleotides: TGTGCCAGCAGCTTAACAGGGGCCTACAATGAGCAGTTCTTC. Amino acid sequence: CASSLTGAYNEQFF. Looking up the rest from reference TRBV7-9 and TRBJ2-1 gives the full variable domain: DTGVSQNPRHKITKRGQNVTFRCDPISEHNRLYWYRQTLGQGPEFLTYFQNEAQLEKSRLLSDRFSAERPKGSFSTLEIQRTEQGDSAMYLCASSLTGAYNEQFFGPGTRLTVL.

This clonotype was counted many times. This chain links TRBV12-3 or TRBV12-4 with TRBJ2-4, with TRBD2 matching over 7 bases. Unmatched junction bases numbered 4, after V lost 3 bases and J lost 8 bases. There are 13 residues in the CDR3. The CDR3 protein is CASSFSRGDIQYF. The CDR3 DNA sequence: TGTGCCAGCAGTTTCAGTCGGGGGGACATTCAGTACTTC.

The sample holds many counts of this clonotype. The chain recombines TRBV10-3 with TRBJ2-7; the match to TRBD2 covers 14 bases. The CDR3 runs 18 residues. Germline lookup yields CDR1 ENHRY and CDR2 SYGVKD. The ends lost 7 bases at V and 1 base at J; junction bases unmatched: 12. In DNA, the CDR3 is TGTGCCATCACCTCCAACCCTGGACTAGCGGGAGGTTCCTACGAGCAGTACTTC. Translation gives CAITSNPGLAGGSYEQYF.

The genes are TRBV2 and TRBJ1-1; unclear D gene. Between the trimmed V and J ends, which lost 0 bases and 7 bases, there was a span of 15 bases. In germline, CDR1 is SNHLY, CDR2 FYNNEI. There are 15 residues in the CDR3. Here the CDR3 DNA reads TGTGCCAGCAGTGAAGCCTTAGCCAGAGAATATGAAGCTTTCTTT. It is translated as CASSEALAREYEAFF.

This clonotype was counted a few times. The chain couples TRBV21-1 to TRBJ1-2. TRBV21-1 is tagged as a pseudogene. CDR3 size: 14 residues. The CDR3 loop is CASSKHYGNYGYTF. The CDR3 DNA sequence: TGTGCCAGCAGCAAACACTACGGCAACTATGGCTACACCTTC.

This clonotype showed up many times. This chain joins TRBV20-1 and TRBJ2-3, with D tentatively TRBD2 (6 bases). The length of the CDR3 is 17 residues. V lost 4 bases to trimming and J lost 1 base, with 21 bases between them. The germline CDR1 and CDR2 sequences are DFQATT and SNEGSKA (reference sequence). The CDR3 DNA reads TGCAGTGCTATACCTATCGGAGGGAGCGTGGGCACAGATACGCAGTATTTT. Encoded protein: CSAIPIGGSVGTDTQYF.

This clonotype was observed many times. V gene TRBV20-1 combines with J gene TRBJ1-4; unclear D gene. This CDR3 is built from 14 residues. The V end was cut by 3 bases, the J end by 5 bases, with 13 bases between. Germline V gene lookup returns CDR1 DFQATT and CDR2 SNEGSKA (reference sequence). CDR3 residues: CSARSGLGNEKLFF. The CDR3 DNA reads as TGCAGTGCTAGGAGTGGGCTCGGAAATGAAAAACTGTTTTTT.

This clonotype was counted at least ten times. The chain is built from TRBV29-1 and TRBJ2-3; D unclear. Germline CDR1 and CDR2: SQVTM and ANQGSEA. The CDR3 has 13 residues. Between the trimmed V and J ends, which lost 3 bases and 1 base, there was a span of 8 bases. CDR3 protein: CSVEIARTDTQYF. CDR3 nucleotide sequence: TGCAGCGTTGAGATTGCGCGCACAGATACGCAGTATTTT.

This clonotype occurred a few times. J is TRBJ2-2 and V is TRBV12-3 or TRBV12-4; no clear D gene. V was cut by 3 bases and J by 1 base, with 15 bases left in between. The CDR3 loop spans 17 amino acids. The CDR3 spells CASSFSASGMNTGELFF. The CDR3 DNA is TGTGCCAGCAGTTTTTCCGCCTCGGGCATGAACACCGGGGAGCTGTTTTTT.

This clonotype occurred many times. The chain employs TRBV4-1 and TRBJ2-4; 9 bases fit TRBD2. Trimming took 2 bases from V and 0 from J; bases not matched to a gene: 5. The CDR3 runs to 17 residues. The germline V gene has CDR1 MGHRA and CDR2 YSYEKL. The CDR3 DNA follows: TGCGCCAGCAGCCAACCGACTAGCGGTTTAGCCAAAAACATTCAGTACTTC. This sequence encodes CASSQPTSGLAKNIQYF.

Many counts were recorded for this clonotype. The rearrangement links TRBV3-1 to TRBJ1-4; no definite D call. Trimming cost V 0 bases and J 7 bases, with 12 bases left between them. CDR3 length: 15 residues. Germline-derived CDR1 and CDR2 are LGHDT and YNNKEL (reference sequence). The CDR3 region is CASSQDSQAGEKLFF. Written as DNA, the CDR3 is TGTGCCAGCAGCCAAGATTCCCAAGCGGGTGAAAAACTGTTTTTT.

The chain links TRBV5-5 to TRBJ1-1; maybe TRBD1 (6 bases). CDR1 SGHKS and CDR2 YYEKEE come from the germline V gene (reference sequence). This CDR3 contains 12 residues. V gave up 4 bases and J gave up 7 bases, with 11 bases separating them. This CDR3 is CASSHDRREAFF. The DNA for the CDR3 is TGTGCCAGCAGCCACGACAGGCGTGAAGCTTTCTTT.